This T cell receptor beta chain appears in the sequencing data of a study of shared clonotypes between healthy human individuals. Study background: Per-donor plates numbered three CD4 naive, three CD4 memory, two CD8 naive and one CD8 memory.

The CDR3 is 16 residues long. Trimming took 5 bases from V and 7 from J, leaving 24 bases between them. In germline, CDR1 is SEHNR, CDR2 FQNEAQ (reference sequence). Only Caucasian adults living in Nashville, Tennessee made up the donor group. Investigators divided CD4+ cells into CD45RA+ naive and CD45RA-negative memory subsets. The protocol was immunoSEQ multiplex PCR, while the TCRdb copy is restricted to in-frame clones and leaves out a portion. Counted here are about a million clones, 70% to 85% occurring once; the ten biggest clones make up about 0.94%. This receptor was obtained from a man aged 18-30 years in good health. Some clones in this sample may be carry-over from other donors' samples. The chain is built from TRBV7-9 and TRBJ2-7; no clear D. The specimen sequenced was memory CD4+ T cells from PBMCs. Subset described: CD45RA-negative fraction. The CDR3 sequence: CASSPAAPDALREQYF. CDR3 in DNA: TGTGCCAGCAGCCCCGCAGCACCGGACGCCCTTCGGGAGCAGTACTTC.